This T cell receptor beta chain was sequenced for a study of blood T cells in healthy people across ages. General study findings and limits: Older age coincided with a roughly linear decline in TCR beta diversity per million T cells.

Regarding this clonotype: The target antigen is unknown.

V was cut by 5 bases and J by 1 base, with 18 bases left in between. Looked up from germline, CDR1 is DFQATT and CDR2 is SNEGSKA (reference sequence). This CDR3 has 15 amino acids. With a J-beta primer mix and a sample-barcoded 5' primer, a second PCR ran roughly 6 to 11 cycles. Each CDR3 protein gets one entry after TCRdb re-called the 5' RACE reads with MiXCR. The sample has about 690,000 distinct CDR3 sequences, 40% to 45% seen once. The receptor comes from a man older than 75 in good health. The J gene is TRBJ2-7, the V gene TRBV20-1; maybe TRBD1 (8 bases). Input material: blood. The CDR3 here is CSAEGQGGFSYEQYF. The CDR3 bases are TGCAGTGCTGAAGGACAGGGAGGGTTTTCCTACGAGCAGTACTTC.